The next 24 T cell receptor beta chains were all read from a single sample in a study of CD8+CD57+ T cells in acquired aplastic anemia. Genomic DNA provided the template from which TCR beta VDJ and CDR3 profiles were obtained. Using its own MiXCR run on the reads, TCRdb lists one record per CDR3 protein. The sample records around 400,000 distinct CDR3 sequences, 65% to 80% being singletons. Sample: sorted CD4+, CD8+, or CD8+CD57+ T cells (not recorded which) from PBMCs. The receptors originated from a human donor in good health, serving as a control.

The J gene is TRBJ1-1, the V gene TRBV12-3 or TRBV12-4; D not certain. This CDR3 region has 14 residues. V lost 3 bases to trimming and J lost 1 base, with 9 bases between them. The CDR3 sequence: CASSLDGQNTEAFF. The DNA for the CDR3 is TGTGCCAGCAGTTTGGACGGGCAGAACACTGAAGCTTTCTTT.

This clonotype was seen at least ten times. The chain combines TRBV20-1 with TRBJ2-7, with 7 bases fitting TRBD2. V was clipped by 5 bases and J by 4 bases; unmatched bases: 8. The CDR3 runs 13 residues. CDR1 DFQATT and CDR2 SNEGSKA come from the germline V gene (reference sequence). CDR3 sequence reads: CSAPVGGLYEQYF. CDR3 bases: TGCAGTGCTCCCGTGGGGGGGTTATACGAGCAGTACTTC.

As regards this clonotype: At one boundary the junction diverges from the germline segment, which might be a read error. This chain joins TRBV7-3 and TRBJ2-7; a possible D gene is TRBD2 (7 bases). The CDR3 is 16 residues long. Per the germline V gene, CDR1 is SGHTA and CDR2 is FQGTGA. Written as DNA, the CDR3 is TGTGCCAGCAGCCAGCCCCGGGGTGGGGGGGCGTACGTGCAGTACTTC. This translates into CASSQPRGGGAYVQYF.

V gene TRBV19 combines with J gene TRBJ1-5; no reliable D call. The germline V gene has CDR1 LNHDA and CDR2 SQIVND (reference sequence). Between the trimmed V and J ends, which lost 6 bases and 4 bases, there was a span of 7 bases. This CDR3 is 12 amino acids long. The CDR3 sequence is CASRFPNQPQHF. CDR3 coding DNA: TGTGCCAGTAGATTCCCAAATCAGCCCCAGCATTTT. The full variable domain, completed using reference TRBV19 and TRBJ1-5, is DGGITQSPKYLFRKEGQNVTLSCEQNLNHDAMYWYRQDPGQGLRLIYYSQIVNDFQKGDIAEGYSVSREKKESFPLTVTSAQKNPTAFYLCASRFPNQPQHFGDGTRLSIL.

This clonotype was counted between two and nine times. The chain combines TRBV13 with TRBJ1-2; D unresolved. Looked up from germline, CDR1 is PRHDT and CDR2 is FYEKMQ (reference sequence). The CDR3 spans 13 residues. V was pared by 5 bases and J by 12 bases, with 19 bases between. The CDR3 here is CASSRMGGTGNTF. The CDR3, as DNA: TGTGCCAGCAGCCGGATGGGCGGTACTGGAAACACCTTC.

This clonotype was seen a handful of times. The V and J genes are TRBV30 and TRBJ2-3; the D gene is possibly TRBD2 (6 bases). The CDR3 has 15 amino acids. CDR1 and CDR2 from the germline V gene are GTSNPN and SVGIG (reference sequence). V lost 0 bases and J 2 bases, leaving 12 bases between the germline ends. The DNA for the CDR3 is TGTGCCTGGAGTGTAAAGGGGACTTCCACAGATACGCAGTATTTT. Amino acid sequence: CAWSVKGTSTDTQYF. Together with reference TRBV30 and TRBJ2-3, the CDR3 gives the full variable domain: SQTIHQWPATLVQPVGSPLSLECTVEGTSNPNLYWYRQAAGRGLQLLFYSVGIGQISSEVPQNLSASRPQDRQFILSSKKLLLSDSGFYLCAWSVKGTSTDTQYFGPGTRLTVL.

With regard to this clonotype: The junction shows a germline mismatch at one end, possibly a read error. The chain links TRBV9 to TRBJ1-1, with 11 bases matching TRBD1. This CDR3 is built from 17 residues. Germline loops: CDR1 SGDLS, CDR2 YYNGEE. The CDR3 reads CASRRSDRGLVNSEAFF. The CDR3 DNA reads TGTGCCAGCAGGCGGTCGGACAGGGGGCTAGTGAACTCTGAAGCTTTCTTT.

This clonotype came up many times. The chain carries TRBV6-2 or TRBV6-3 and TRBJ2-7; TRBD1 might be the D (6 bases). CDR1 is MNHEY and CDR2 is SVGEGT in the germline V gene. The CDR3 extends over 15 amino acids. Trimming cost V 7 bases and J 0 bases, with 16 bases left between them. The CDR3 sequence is CASNRADSPSYEQYF. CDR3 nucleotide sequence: TGTGCCAGCAATCGTGCGGACAGTCCCTCCTACGAGCAGTACTTC.

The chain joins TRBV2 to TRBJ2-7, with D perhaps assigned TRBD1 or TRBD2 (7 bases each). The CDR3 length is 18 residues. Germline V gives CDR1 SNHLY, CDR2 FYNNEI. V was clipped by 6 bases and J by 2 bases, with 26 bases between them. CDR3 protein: CASSSAARGGAGTYEQYF. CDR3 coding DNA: TGTGCCAGCAGCTCGGCGGCCAGGGGGGGGGCCGGGACCTACGAGCAGTACTTC.

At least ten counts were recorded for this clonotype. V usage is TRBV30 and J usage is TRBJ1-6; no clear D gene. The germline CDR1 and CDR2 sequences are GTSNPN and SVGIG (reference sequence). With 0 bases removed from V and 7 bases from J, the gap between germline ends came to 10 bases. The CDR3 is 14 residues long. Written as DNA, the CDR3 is TGTGCCTGGAGTGTACCTGGAAAAAATTCACCCCTCCACTTT. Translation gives CAWSVPGKNSPLHF.

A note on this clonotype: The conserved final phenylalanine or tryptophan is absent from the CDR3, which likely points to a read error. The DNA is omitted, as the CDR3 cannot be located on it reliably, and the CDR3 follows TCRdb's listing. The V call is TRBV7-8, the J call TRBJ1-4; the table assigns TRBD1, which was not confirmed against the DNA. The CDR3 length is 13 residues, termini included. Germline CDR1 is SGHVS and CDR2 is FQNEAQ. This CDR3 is CASSLPGISNQPQ.

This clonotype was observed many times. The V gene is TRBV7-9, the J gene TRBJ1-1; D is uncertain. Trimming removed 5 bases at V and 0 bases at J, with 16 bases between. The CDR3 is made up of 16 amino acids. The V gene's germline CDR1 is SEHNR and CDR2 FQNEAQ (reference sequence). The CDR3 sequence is CASSPRTGIMNTEAFF. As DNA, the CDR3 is TGTGCCAGCAGCCCGCGGACGGGAATAATGAACACTGAAGCTTTCTTT.

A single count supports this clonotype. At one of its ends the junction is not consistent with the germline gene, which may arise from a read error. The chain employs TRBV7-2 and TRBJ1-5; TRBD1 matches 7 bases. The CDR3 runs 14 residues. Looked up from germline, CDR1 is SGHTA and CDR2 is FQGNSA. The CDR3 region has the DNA TGTGCCAGCAGCTTAGCTGGAGGGACAGTGGGAACTCACTTT. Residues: CASSLAGGTVGTHF.

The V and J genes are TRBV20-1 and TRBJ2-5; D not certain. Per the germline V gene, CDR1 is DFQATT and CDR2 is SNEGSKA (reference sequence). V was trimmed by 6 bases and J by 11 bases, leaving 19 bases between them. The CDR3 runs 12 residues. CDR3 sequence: CSANSDGDSQYF. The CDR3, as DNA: TGCAGTGCAAACTCAGATGGGGATTCACAGTACTTC.

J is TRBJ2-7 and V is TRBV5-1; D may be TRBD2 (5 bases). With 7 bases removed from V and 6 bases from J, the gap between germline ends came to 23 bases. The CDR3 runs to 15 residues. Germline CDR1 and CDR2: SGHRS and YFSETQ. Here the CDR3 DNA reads TGCGCCAGCGGAGGTTCCCCAGGTGTACCAGGCGAGCAGTACTTC. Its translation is CASGGSPGVPGEQYF.

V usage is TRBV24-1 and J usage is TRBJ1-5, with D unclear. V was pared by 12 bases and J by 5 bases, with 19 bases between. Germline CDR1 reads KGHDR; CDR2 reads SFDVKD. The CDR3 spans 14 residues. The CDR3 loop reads CASAVGLADQPQHF. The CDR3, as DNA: TGTGCCTCCGCTGTGGGTCTGGCCGATCAGCCCCAGCATTTT.

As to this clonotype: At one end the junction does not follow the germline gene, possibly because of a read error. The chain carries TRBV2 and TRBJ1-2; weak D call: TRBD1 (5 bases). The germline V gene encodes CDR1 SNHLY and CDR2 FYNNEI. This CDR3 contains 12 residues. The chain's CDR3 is CASNEGTREEFF. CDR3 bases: TGTGCCAGCAATGAGGGGACCAGGGAGGAGTTCTTC.

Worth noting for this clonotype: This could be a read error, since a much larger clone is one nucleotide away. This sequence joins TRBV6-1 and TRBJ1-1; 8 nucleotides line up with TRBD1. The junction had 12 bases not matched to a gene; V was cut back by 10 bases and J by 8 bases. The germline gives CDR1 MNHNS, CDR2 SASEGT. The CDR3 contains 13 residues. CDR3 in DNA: TGTGCCATCGGCGGAAGCAGGGGGCCGGAAGCTTTCTTT. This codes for CAIGGSRGPEAFF.

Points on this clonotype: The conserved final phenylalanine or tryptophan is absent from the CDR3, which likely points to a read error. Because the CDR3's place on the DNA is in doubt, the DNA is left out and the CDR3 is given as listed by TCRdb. CDR3 sequence: CASSPQRAQPQY. The genes are TRBV14 and TRBJ1-6. The germline CDR1 and CDR2 sequences are SGHDN and FVKESK. The CDR3 length equals 12 residues, ends included.

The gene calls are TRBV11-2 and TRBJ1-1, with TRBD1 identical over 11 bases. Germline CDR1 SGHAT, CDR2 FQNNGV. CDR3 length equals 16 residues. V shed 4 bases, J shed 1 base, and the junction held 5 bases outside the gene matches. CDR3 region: CASSSGQGVGNTEAFF. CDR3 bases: TGTGCCAGCAGCTCGGGACAGGGGGTGGGGAACACTGAAGCTTTCTTT. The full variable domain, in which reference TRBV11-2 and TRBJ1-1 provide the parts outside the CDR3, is EAGVAQSPRYKIIEKRQSVAFWCNPISGHATLYWYQQILGQGPKLLIQFQNNGVVDDSQLPKDRFSAERLKGVDSTLKIQPAKLEDSAVYLCASSSGQGVGNTEAFFGQGTRLTVV.

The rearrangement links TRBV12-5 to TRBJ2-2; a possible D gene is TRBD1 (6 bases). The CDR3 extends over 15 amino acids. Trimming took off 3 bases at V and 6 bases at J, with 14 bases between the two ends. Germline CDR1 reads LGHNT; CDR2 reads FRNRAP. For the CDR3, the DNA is TGTGCTAGTGGTTTAACGGCAGGGGACGCCGGGGAGCTGTTTTTT. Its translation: CASGLTAGDAGELFF.

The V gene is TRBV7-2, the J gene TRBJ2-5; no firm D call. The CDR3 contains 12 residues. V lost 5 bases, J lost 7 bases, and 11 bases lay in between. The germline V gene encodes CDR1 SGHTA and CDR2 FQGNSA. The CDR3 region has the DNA TGTGCCAGCAGCGAAACGGGTGTGACCCAGTACTTC. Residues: CASSETGVTQYF. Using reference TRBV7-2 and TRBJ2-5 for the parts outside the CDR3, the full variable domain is GAGVSQSPSNKVTEKGKDVELRCDPISGHTALYWYRQSLGQGLEFLIYFQGNSAPDKSGLPSDRFSAERTGGSVSTLTIQRTQQEDSAVYLCASSETGVTQYFGPGTRLLVL.

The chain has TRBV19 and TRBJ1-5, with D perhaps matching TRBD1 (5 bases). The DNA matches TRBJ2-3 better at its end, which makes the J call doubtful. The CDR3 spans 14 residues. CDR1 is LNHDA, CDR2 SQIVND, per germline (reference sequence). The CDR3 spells CASTEQANGDTQYF. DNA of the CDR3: TGTGCCAGTACAGAACAGGCCAACGGGGATACGCAGTATTTT.

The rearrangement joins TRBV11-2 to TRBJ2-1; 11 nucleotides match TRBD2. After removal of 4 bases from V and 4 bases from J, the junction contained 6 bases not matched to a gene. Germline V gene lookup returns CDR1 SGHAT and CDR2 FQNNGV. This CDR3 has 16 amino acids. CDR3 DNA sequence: TGTGCCAGCAGCTCGCAACTAGCGGGGGCTTACAATGAGCAGTTCTTC. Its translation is CASSSQLAGAYNEQFF.